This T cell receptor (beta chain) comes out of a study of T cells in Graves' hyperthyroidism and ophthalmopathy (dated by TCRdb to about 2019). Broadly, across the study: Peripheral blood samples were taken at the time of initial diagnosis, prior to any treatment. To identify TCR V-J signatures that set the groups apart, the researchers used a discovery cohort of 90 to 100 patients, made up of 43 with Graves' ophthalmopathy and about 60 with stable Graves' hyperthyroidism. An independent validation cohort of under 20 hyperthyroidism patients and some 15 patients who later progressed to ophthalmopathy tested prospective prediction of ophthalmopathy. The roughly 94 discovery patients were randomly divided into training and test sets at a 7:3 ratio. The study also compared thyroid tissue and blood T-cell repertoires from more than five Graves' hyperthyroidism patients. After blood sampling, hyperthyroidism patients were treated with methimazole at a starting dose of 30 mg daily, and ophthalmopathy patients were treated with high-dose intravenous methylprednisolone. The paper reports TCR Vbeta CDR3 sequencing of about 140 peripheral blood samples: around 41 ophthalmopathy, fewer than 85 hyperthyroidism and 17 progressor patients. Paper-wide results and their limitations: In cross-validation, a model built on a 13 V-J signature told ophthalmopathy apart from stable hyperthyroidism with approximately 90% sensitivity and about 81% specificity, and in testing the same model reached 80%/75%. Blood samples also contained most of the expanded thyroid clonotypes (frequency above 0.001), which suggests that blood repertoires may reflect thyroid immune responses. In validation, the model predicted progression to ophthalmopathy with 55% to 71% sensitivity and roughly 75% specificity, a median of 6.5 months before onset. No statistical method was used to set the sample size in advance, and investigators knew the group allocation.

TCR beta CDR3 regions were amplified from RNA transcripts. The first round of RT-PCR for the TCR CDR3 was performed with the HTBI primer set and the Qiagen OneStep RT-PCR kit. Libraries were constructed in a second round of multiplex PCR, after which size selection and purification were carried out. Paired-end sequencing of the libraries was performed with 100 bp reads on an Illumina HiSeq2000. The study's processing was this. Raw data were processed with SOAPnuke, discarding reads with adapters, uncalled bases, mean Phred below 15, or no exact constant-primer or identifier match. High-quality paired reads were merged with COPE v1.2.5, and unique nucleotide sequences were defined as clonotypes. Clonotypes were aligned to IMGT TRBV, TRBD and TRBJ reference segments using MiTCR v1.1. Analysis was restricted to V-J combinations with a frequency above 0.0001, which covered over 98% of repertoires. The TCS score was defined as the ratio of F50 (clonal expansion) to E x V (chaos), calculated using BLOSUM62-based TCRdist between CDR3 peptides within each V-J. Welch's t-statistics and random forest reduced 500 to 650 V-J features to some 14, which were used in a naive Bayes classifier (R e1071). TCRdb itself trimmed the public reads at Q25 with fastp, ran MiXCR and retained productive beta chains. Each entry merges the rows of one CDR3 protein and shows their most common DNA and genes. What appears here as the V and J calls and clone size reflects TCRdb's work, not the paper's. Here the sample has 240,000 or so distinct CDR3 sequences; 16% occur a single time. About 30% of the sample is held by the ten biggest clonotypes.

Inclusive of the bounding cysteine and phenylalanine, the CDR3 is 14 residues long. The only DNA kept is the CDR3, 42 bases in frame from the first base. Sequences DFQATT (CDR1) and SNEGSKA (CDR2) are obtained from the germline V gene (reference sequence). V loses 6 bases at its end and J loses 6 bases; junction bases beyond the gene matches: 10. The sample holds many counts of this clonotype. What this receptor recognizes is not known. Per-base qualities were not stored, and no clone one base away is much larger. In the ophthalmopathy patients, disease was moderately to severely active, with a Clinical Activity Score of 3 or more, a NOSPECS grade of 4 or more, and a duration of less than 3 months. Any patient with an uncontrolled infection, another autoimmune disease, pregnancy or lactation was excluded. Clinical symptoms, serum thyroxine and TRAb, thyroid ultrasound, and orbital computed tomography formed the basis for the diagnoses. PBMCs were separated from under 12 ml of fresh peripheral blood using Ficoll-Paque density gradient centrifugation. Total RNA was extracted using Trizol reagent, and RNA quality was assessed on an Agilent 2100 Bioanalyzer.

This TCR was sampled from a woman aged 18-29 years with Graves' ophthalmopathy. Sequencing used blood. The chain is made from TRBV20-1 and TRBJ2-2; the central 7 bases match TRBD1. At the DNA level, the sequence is TGCAGTGCCCTTAAAGGGGGCGCTGCCGGGGAGCTGTTTTTT. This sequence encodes CSALKGGAAGELFF.